Below, 21 T cell receptor beta chains from the same sample are listed, as sequenced in a study of cytomegalovirus exposure and HLA in healthy donors. In the PCR, 60 Vbeta and 13 Jbeta primers were used. Repertoires were generated with immunoSEQ multiplex PCR, while TCRdb's copy carries only in-frame clones and drops some. This sample has approximately 91,000 clones, with around 60% found just once. Material: PBMCs. All receptors derive from a human donor in good health.

CDR3 nucleotides: TGCGCCAGCAGCGACTGGCCAGGGGATAATTCACCCCTCCACTTT. It encodes CASSDWPGDNSPLHF. This chain uses TRBV5-1 with TRBJ1-6; possibly TRBD1 for D (6 bases). The CDR3 is 15 residues long. The germline V gene has CDR1 SGHRS and CDR2 YFSETQ. Trimming shortened V by 4 bases and J by 5 bases, and 13 bases separated the two germline ends.

This clone showed up just once. J is TRBJ2-5 and V is TRBV4-1; a possible D gene is TRBD1 (5 bases). The J call may not be correct, given that the DNA end is closer to TRBJ2-7. The CDR3 spans 14 residues. Germline CDR1 is MGHRA and CDR2 is YSYEKL. CDR3 DNA: TGCGCCAGCAGCCAAGATCGGCAGGGCCACGAGCAGTACTTC. This gives the protein CASSQDRQGHEQYF.

The rearrangement links TRBV7-6 to TRBJ2-2; the match to TRBD2 covers 7 bases. The CDR3 covers 15 residues. Germline V gene data show CDR1 as SGHVS and CDR2 as FNYEAQ. Trimming at V came to 3 bases and at J to 3 bases, leaving 4 bases not matched to a gene. CDR3 DNA sequence: TGTGCCAGCAGCTTGGGGGGGGGATACACCGGGGAGCTGTTTTTT. Amino acid sequence: CASSLGGGYTGELFF.

The chain links TRBV7-2 to TRBJ1-6; D gene unclear. V dropped 5 bases and J dropped 8 bases, with 10 bases sitting between them. The germline gives CDR1 SGHTA, CDR2 FQGNSA. This CDR3 is 13 amino acids long. CDR3 protein: CASSPISDSPLHF. As DNA, the CDR3 is TGTGCCAGCAGCCCGATCAGTGATTCACCCCTCCACTTT.

The chain links TRBV19 to TRBJ2-4; D might be TRBD1 (5 bases). CDR1 is LNHDA and CDR2 is SQIVND in the germline V gene (reference sequence). The germline V and J ends were trimmed by 5 bases and 5 bases, with 7 bases remaining between them. CDR3 length equals 12 residues. CDR3 protein: CASSQGQNIQYF. In nucleotides, the CDR3 is TGTGCCAGTAGTCAGGGCCAAAACATTCAGTACTTC.

This chain joins TRBV15 and TRBJ1-1; the D gene is possibly TRBD1 (5 bases). Germline V gene sequence: CDR1 LNHNV, CDR2 YYDKDF (reference sequence). This CDR3 is 14 amino acids long. Trimming stripped 1 base from V and 3 bases from J, with 9 bases between. DNA for the CDR3: TGTGCCACCAGCAGAGGGGGCTCTTACACTGAAGCTTTCTTT. Its protein product is CATSRGGSYTEAFF.

The V call is TRBV6-5, the J call TRBJ2-7; weak D call: TRBD2 (7 bases). The CDR3 runs 15 residues. V was clipped by 6 bases and J by 2 bases, with 17 bases between them. Per the germline V gene, CDR1 is MNHEY and CDR2 is SVGAGI. The CDR3 sequence: CASRGGATRTYEQYF. CDR3 DNA: TGTGCCAGCAGGGGGGGGGCGACGAGGACCTACGAGCAGTACTTC.

The V call is TRBV5-4, the J call TRBJ1-2; TRBD1 might be the D (6 bases). CDR1 and CDR2 (germline): SGHNT, YYREEE (reference sequence). The germline V and J ends were trimmed by 5 bases and 4 bases, with 15 bases remaining between them. This CDR3 contains 14 residues. DNA for the CDR3: TGTGCCAGCAGTTCCGCAGGGGTTAGCTATGGCTACACCTTC. It translates to CASSSAGVSYGYTF.

The rearrangement joins TRBV9 to TRBJ1-3; D gene ambiguous. There are 17 residues in the CDR3. Germline V gene sequence: CDR1 SGDLS, CDR2 YYNGEE. V was shortened by 0 bases and J by 0 bases, with 13 bases between the two germline ends. The CDR3 coding sequence is TGTGCCAGCAGCGTAGCCAGTCCCGAAATCTCTGGAAACACCATATATTTT. The encoded protein is CASSVASPEISGNTIYF.

The genes are TRBV5-5 and TRBJ1-1; 9 bases line up with TRBD1. V dropped 3 bases and J dropped 11; count of bases not matched to a gene: 8. The CDR3 length is 13 residues. Germline CDR1 and CDR2: SGHKS and YYEKEE (reference sequence). The CDR3 DNA follows: TGTGCCAGCAGCTCCGGTGCGGGACAGGGCGCTTTCTTT. Its protein is CASSSGAGQGAFF.

This clone has just a few counts. The chain uses TRBV7-2 and TRBJ2-5; 10 positions match TRBD2. CDR3 size: 15 residues. V lost 1 base, J lost 4 bases, and 3 bases stayed unmatched. Germline V CDR1 and CDR2: SGHTA, FQGNSA. CDR3 DNA: TGTGCCAGCAGCTTAGGAGCGGGGGGGCCAGAGACCCAGTACTTC. This translates into CASSLGAGGPETQYF.

This clone turned up a few times. V usage is TRBV2 and J usage is TRBJ2-3, with TRBD1 matching 7 bases. V was pared by 7 bases and J by 3 bases, with 10 bases of the junction left unmatched. The germline V gene has CDR1 SNHLY and CDR2 FYNNEI. This CDR3 region has 15 residues. CDR3: CASKGDRLPTDTQYF. CDR3 coding DNA: TGTGCCAGCAAGGGGGACAGACTGCCGACAGATACGCAGTATTTT.

A few counts support this clone. In DNA, the CDR3 is TGTGCCAGCTCACCCGACTACCAGAACACCGGGGAGCTGTTTTTT. Protein product: CASSPDYQNTGELFF. V and J are TRBV18 and TRBJ2-2; tentative D call: TRBD2 (5 bases). The V end was cut by 3 bases, the J end by 1 base, with 9 bases between. In germline, CDR1 is KGHSH, CDR2 LQKENI. The CDR3 totals 15 residues. Together with reference TRBV18 and TRBJ2-2, the CDR3 gives the full variable domain: NAGVMQNPRHLVRRRGQEARLRCSPMKGHSHVYWYRQLPEEGLKFMVYLQKENIIDESGMPKERFSAEFPKEGPSILRIQQVVRGDSAAYFCASSPDYQNTGELFFGEGSRLTVL.

The V call is TRBV5-6, the J call TRBJ1-1; 9 nucleotides agree with TRBD1. CDR1 is SGHDT and CDR2 is YYEEEE in the germline V gene. The CDR3 extends over 16 amino acids. V gave up 1 base and J gave up 4 bases; unmatched junction bases: 8. The CDR3 is CASSLYRRQGGTEAFF. DNA of the CDR3: TGTGCCAGCAGCTTGTACAGGCGACAGGGGGGCACTGAAGCTTTCTTT. Full variable domain (rest looked up from reference TRBV5-6 and TRBJ1-1): DAGVTQSPTHLIKTRGQQVTLRCSPKSGHDTVSWYQQALGQGPQFIFQYYEEEERQRGNFPDRFSGHQFPNYSSELNVNALLLGDSALYLCASSLYRRQGGTEAFFGQGTRLTVV.

CDR3 DNA sequence: TGTGCCAGCTCAGCTACTACCGGCCGAATTAACACTGAAGCTTTCTTT. It specifies CASSATTGRINTEAFF. The gene calls are TRBV18 and TRBJ1-1; no clear D. Germline CDR1 KGHSH, CDR2 LQKENI. Between the trimmed V and J ends, which lost 5 bases and 2 bases, there was a span of 18 bases. The CDR3 totals 16 residues.

This chain's CDR3 is CASNSEAAGNPYGYTF. Here the CDR3 DNA reads TGTGCCAGCAATTCAGAGGCGGCAGGGAATCCCTATGGCTACACCTTC. The chain employs TRBV21-1 and TRBJ1-2; the table gives TRBD1 as D, unverified against the DNA. TRBV21-1 is shown as a pseudogene. The CDR3 sequence is 16 residues long.

This chain joins TRBV9 and TRBJ1-1; 8 bases fit TRBD1. There are 16 residues in the CDR3. The junction had 8 bases not matched to a gene; V was cut back by 0 bases and J by 4 bases. Germline loops: CDR1 SGDLS, CDR2 YYNGEE. The CDR3 reads CASSVGPTGGSTEAFF. CDR3 coding DNA: TGTGCCAGCAGCGTAGGCCCTACAGGGGGGTCCACTGAAGCTTTCTTT.

The gene calls are TRBV9 and TRBJ2-1; 10 bases line up with TRBD2. In germline, CDR1 is SGDLS, CDR2 YYNGEE. CDR3 size: 18 residues. The ends lost 0 bases at V and 8 bases at J; junction bases unmatched: 14. In DNA form, the CDR3 reads TGTGCCAGCAGCGTAGCGACTCTAGCGGGGGCTTCCCCATATGAGCAGTTCTTC. It codes for CASSVATLAGASPYEQFF. Full variable domain (rest looked up from reference TRBV9 and TRBJ2-1): DSGVTQTPKHLITATGQRVTLRCSPRSGDLSVYWYQQSLDQGLQFLIQYYNGEERAKGNILERFSAQQFPDLHSELNLSSLELGDSALYFCASSVATLAGASPYEQFFGPGTRLTVL.

CDR3 in amino acids: CASSLDRGITEAFF. The CDR3 coding sequence is TGTGCCAGCAGCTTAGACAGGGGAATCACTGAAGCTTTCTTT. The chain has TRBV2 and TRBJ1-1, with 8 positions matching TRBD1. J lost 4 bases, V lost 6 bases, and 7 bases had no gene match. The CDR3 covers 14 residues. Germline V gene data show CDR1 as SNHLY and CDR2 as FYNNEI.

J is TRBJ1-1 and V is TRBV7-9; TRBD1 matches 8 bases. Losses at the gene ends were 5 bases for V and 6 bases for J; bases not matched to a gene: 11. In germline, CDR1 is SEHNR, CDR2 FQNEAQ (reference sequence). The CDR3 length is 15 residues. As DNA, the CDR3 is TGTGCCAGCAGCCGGACGCAGGGGGCTAGCCCTGAAGCTTTCTTT. It translates to CASSRTQGASPEAFF.

This clone showed up just a few times. The gene calls are TRBV27 and TRBJ2-3; no definite D call. This CDR3 has 13 amino acids. With 3 bases removed from V and 2 bases from J, the gap between germline ends came to 6 bases. Germline CDR1 and CDR2: MNHEY and SMNVEV (reference sequence). The CDR3 DNA is TGTGCCAGCAGTTTTTTAGCCACAGATACGCAGTATTTT. Its protein product is CASSFLATDTQYF.